A single sample gave rise to the 29 T cell receptor beta chains below, sequenced in a study of blood T cell repertoires in COVID-19. Method: immunoSEQ multiplex PCR; TCRdb's copy keeps in-frame clones and lacks some. The sample contains some 180,000 clones, 75% to 90% of which appear only once. Sequenced sample: peripheral blood. The receptors were sampled from a woman in her sixties or seventies with acute or convalescent COVID-19.

With regard to this clone: The same CDR3 also results from other DNA sequences found in this sample. This chain joins TRBV10-2 and TRBJ2-3; no clear D gene. The ends were cut back, 0 bases at V and 0 bases at J, with 7 bases in the middle. There are 15 residues in the CDR3. CDR1 WSHSY and CDR2 SAAADI come from the germline V gene. CDR3 residues: CASSESPTSTDTQYF. Written as DNA, the CDR3 is TGCGCCAGCAGTGAGTCCCCGACAAGCACAGATACGCAGTATTTT.

V and J are TRBV13 and TRBJ1-2, with TRBD1 as a possible D gene (5 bases). Looked up from germline, CDR1 is PRHDT and CDR2 is FYEKMQ (reference sequence). Trimming removed 4 bases from V and 3 bases from J, with 12 bases in between. The CDR3 runs to 14 residues. CDR3 sequence: CASSSDKGYYGYTF. Here the CDR3 DNA reads TGTGCCAGCAGCTCAGACAAGGGGTACTATGGCTACACCTTC.

V is TRBV6-4 and J is TRBJ2-2, with D possibly being TRBD1 (6 bases). Germline V gene data show CDR1 as MRHNA and CDR2 as SNTAGT. The CDR3 extends over 14 amino acids. The V and J ends lost 5 bases and 4 bases respectively, with 11 bases between them. The CDR3 region is CASSPGAGTGELFF. The CDR3, as DNA: TGTGCCAGCAGTCCAGGGGCGGGCACCGGGGAGCTGTTTTTT.

V and J are TRBV4-1 and TRBJ1-2; D perhaps matches TRBD1 (5 bases). The CDR3 loop spans 14 amino acids. V dropped 2 bases and J dropped 2 bases, with 9 bases sitting between them. CDR1 and CDR2 (germline): MGHRA, YSYEKL. This chain's CDR3 is CASSQQGSNYGYTF. CDR3 DNA sequence: TGCGCCAGCAGCCAACAGGGTTCCAACTATGGCTACACCTTC.

The chain recombines TRBV14 with TRBJ2-2, with D tentatively TRBD1 (6 bases). The CDR3 sequence is 16 residues long. In germline, CDR1 is SGHDN, CDR2 FVKESK. V gave up 1 base and J gave up 1 base, with 10 bases separating them. CDR3 protein: CASSQVGQMNTGELFF. The CDR3 region has the DNA TGTGCCAGCAGCCAAGTGGGACAAATGAACACCGGGGAGCTGTTTTTT.

V is TRBV7-9 and J is TRBJ1-2; 11 bases match TRBD1. Germline V gene data show CDR1 as SEHNR and CDR2 as FQNEAQ (reference sequence). This CDR3 has 19 amino acids. V lost 1 base, J lost 1 base, and 11 bases stayed unmatched. CDR3: CASSLVGVTGTGGNYGYTF. CDR3 bases: TGTGCCAGCAGCTTAGTGGGGGTCACCGGGACAGGGGGTAACTATGGCTACACCTTC.

Relative to its sample, this clone is medium-sized (0.01 to 0.1%). This sample includes further DNA sequences coding for the same CDR3. The chain couples TRBV19 to TRBJ1-1, with a tentative D call TRBD1 (5 bases). CDR1 is LNHDA, CDR2 SQIVND, per germline (reference sequence). The germline V and J ends were trimmed by 3 bases and 6 bases, with 8 bases remaining between them. The CDR3 has 12 residues. In nucleotides, the CDR3 is TGTGCCAGTAGTATCGGAGGGGCTGAAGCTTTCTTT. This sequence encodes CASSIGGAEAFF.

The V gene is TRBV25-1, the J gene TRBJ1-2; D is undetermined. Germline V gene sequence: CDR1 MGHDK, CDR2 SYGVNS. This CDR3 has 13 amino acids. The V and J ends lost 10 bases and 6 bases respectively, with 18 bases between them. The CDR3 is CATVGPVIDGYTF. In nucleotides, the CDR3 is TGTGCCACGGTTGGGCCGGTGATCGATGGCTACACCTTC.

This chain links TRBV10-2 with TRBJ2-1; D unclear. V was shortened by 0 bases and J by 4 bases, with 10 bases between the two germline ends. Germline V gene data show CDR1 as WSHSY and CDR2 as SAAADI. The CDR3 sequence is 15 residues long. The CDR3 coding sequence is TGCGCCAGCAGTGAGTCTGGCGGATTGTACAATGAGCAGTTCTTC. Translation gives CASSESGGLYNEQFF.

V and J are TRBV6-5 and TRBJ2-7, with 7 bases aligning to TRBD2. In germline, CDR1 is MNHEY, CDR2 SVGAGI. The V segment lost 10 bases and the J segment 7 bases; nucleotides outside the gene matches: 7. This CDR3 comprises 11 residues. The CDR3 here is CATRRGEEQYV. The CDR3 nucleotides are TGTGCCACGCGACGGGGGGAGGAGCAGTACGTC.

In DNA form, the CDR3 reads TGTGCCAGCAGTGAGAGACAGGGGTATCAGCCCCAGCATTTT. The encoded protein is CASSERQGYQPQHF. The chain combines TRBV2 with TRBJ1-5, with TRBD1 matching 8 bases. The ends lost 3 bases at V and 5 bases at J; junction bases unmatched: 3. Germline assignment: CDR1 SNHLY and CDR2 FYNNEI. This CDR3 spans 14 amino acids.

The genes are TRBV7-3 and TRBJ1-1; D uncertain. The CDR3 length is 13 residues. The germline V gene encodes CDR1 SGHTA and CDR2 FQGTGA. Trimming pared 2 bases from V and 3 bases from J, leaving 7 bases between. CDR3: CASSLGSDTEAFF. The CDR3 nucleotides read TGTGCCAGCAGCTTAGGCTCAGACACTGAAGCTTTCTTT. Filled out from reference TRBV7-3 and TRBJ1-1, the complete variable domain reads GAGVSQTPSNKVTEKGKYVELRCDPISGHTALYWYRQSLGQGPEFLIYFQGTGAADDSGLPNDRFFAVRPEGSVSTLKIQRTERGDSAVYLCASSLGSDTEAFFGQGTRLTVV.

The rearrangement links TRBV9 to TRBJ1-6; tentative D call: TRBD1 (6 bases). Germline CDR1 SGDLS, CDR2 YYNGEE. V was trimmed by 3 bases and J by 6 bases, leaving 13 bases between them. The CDR3 loop spans 15 amino acids. CDR3 DNA sequence: TGTGCCAGCAGCGAGGGGGTGGCGGGTAATTCACCCCTCCACTTT. It yields the protein CASSEGVAGNSPLHF.

The J gene is TRBJ1-1, the V gene TRBV5-4, with 11 positions matching TRBD1. Trimming cost V 2 bases and J 0 bases; bases outside gene matches: 3. The CDR3 runs 16 residues. Germline V lookup: CDR1 SGHNT, CDR2 YYREEE (reference sequence). The DNA of the CDR3 is TGTGCCAGCAGCTTAGGACAGGGGGCTCTGAACACTGAAGCTTTCTTT. Translated: CASSLGQGALNTEAFF.

The V gene is TRBV7-9, the J gene TRBJ2-7; 14 bases line up with TRBD2. V trimming: 1 base; J trimming: 5 bases; junction bases outside the gene matches: 1. The CDR3 totals 15 residues. Germline V gene sequence: CDR1 SEHNR, CDR2 FQNEAQ (reference sequence). The CDR3 DNA is TGTGCCAGCAGCTTAGGACTAGCGGGAGGGGACGAGCAGTACTTC. Amino acid sequence: CASSLGLAGGDEQYF.

The chain employs TRBV13 and TRBJ1-1; unclear D gene. This CDR3 contains 15 residues. Germline V gene sequence: CDR1 PRHDT, CDR2 FYEKMQ (reference sequence). V shed 3 bases and J shed 0 bases, with 11 bases lying between them. The CDR3 sequence is CASSFTGNMNTEAFF. The CDR3, as DNA: TGTGCCAGCAGCTTTACCGGGAACATGAACACTGAAGCTTTCTTT.

The chain is built from TRBV7-3 and TRBJ1-1; 11 positions agree with TRBD1. CDR1 is SGHTA, CDR2 FQGTGA, per germline. Trimming removed 5 bases from V and 4 bases from J; junction bases left unmatched: 9. The CDR3 has 16 residues. CDR3 nucleotides: TGTGCCAGCAGCCCATCCTCCGGGACAGGGGGCACTGAAGCTTTCTTT. Its translation is CASSPSSGTGGTEAFF. The full variable domain, with the rest looked up from reference TRBV7-3 and TRBJ1-1, is GAGVSQTPSNKVTEKGKYVELRCDPISGHTALYWYRQSLGQGPEFLIYFQGTGAADDSGLPNDRFFAVRPEGSVSTLKIQRTERGDSAVYLCASSPSSGTGGTEAFFGQGTRLTVV.

The genes are TRBV19 and TRBJ2-6; the D gene is possibly TRBD1 (5 bases). Germline lookup yields CDR1 LNHDA and CDR2 SQIVND (reference sequence). V gave up 4 bases and J gave up 0 bases, with 13 bases separating them. CDR3 length: 17 amino acids. CDR3 sequence reads: CASSKDRLSSGANVLTF. The CDR3, as DNA: TGTGCCAGTAGTAAAGACAGATTATCCTCTGGGGCCAACGTCCTGACTTTC.

This chain joins TRBV10-3 and TRBJ2-1; possibly TRBD2 for D (5 bases). Trimming took off 6 bases at V and 5 bases at J, with 14 bases between the two ends. CDR3 length equals 14 residues. Germline V gene lookup returns CDR1 ENHRY and CDR2 SYGVKD. The DNA for the CDR3 is TGTGCCATCAGGGACGGACTGGGAAACAATGAGCAGTTCTTC. This encodes CAIRDGLGNNEQFF.

V and J are TRBV28 and TRBJ1-1; D not resolved. The V end was cut by 6 bases, the J end by 5 bases, with 10 bases between. The CDR3 sequence is 12 residues long. The germline gives CDR1 MDHEN, CDR2 SYDVKM. CDR3 sequence: CASRDGNTEAFF. The DNA of the CDR3 is TGTGCCAGCAGAGATGGCAATACTGAAGCTTTCTTT.

The V and J genes are TRBV7-3 and TRBJ1-2; D uncertain. The CDR3 has 12 amino acids. Trimming removed 0 bases from V and 9 bases from J, with 8 bases in between. CDR1 and CDR2 from the germline V gene are SGHTA and FQGTGA. CDR3 DNA sequence: TGTGCCAGCAGCTTAACTGGGAGTCGCTACACCTTC. Protein: CASSLTGSRYTF.

This clone was observed once. J is TRBJ1-4 and V is TRBV6-1; D might be TRBD1 (6 bases). V lost 2 bases and J lost 8, with 6 bases in between. CDR1 MNHNS and CDR2 SASEGT come from the germline V gene. The CDR3 extends over 12 amino acids. CDR3 sequence reads: CASSEQGEKLFF. CDR3 in DNA: TGTGCCAGCAGTGAACAGGGGGAAAAACTGTTTTTT.

This sequence joins TRBV9 and TRBJ2-3; D remains unclear. In germline, CDR1 is SGDLS, CDR2 YYNGEE. The CDR3 contains 14 residues. With 0 bases removed from V and 4 bases from J, the gap between germline ends came to 9 bases. CDR3: CASSVVPSPDTQYF. CDR3 coding DNA: TGTGCCAGCAGCGTAGTCCCCAGTCCAGATACGCAGTATTTT.

V gene TRBV19 combines with J gene TRBJ1-2, with TRBD1 matching 7 bases. V dropped 4 bases and J dropped 4; count of bases not matched to a gene: 6. The V gene's germline CDR1 is LNHDA and CDR2 SQIVND (reference sequence). The CDR3 has 14 amino acids. The CDR3 DNA reads TGTGCCAGTAGTACCCCGGGACAGAGCTATGGCTACACCTTC. Translation gives CASSTPGQSYGYTF.

The genes are TRBV2 and TRBJ2-1; 13 positions agree with TRBD2. The CDR3 is made up of 14 amino acids. The germline V gene has CDR1 SNHLY and CDR2 FYNNEI. V lost 7 bases to trimming and J lost 7 bases; unmatched junction nucleotides: 4. This chain's CDR3 is CASTGTSGINEQFF. CDR3 coding DNA: TGTGCCAGCACCGGGACTAGCGGGATTAATGAGCAGTTCTTC.

The V gene is TRBV18, the J gene TRBJ1-1; TRBD1 matches at 7 bases. Trimming removed 1 base from V and 6 bases from J; junction bases left unmatched: 8. CDR1 and CDR2 (germline): KGHSH, LQKENI. This CDR3 spans 15 amino acids. CDR3 DNA: TGTGCCAGCTCACCACAAATAGCCGGACAGGCTGAAGCTTTCTTT. Protein sequence: CASSPQIAGQAEAFF.

The genes are TRBV13 and TRBJ1-1, with 8 bases fitting TRBD1. The CDR3 runs to 14 residues. Germline values: CDR1 PRHDT, CDR2 FYEKMQ (reference sequence). Losses at the gene ends were 4 bases for V and 6 bases for J; bases not matched to a gene: 7. For the CDR3, the DNA is TGTGCCAGCAGCTCGCTTCAGGGACAGGCTGAAGCTTTCTTT. Translated, it gives CASSSLQGQAEAFF.

The V and J genes are TRBV18 and TRBJ1-5, with D unclear. V was cut by 3 bases and J by 2 bases, with 11 bases left in between. CDR1 is KGHSH and CDR2 is LQKENI in the germline V gene. CDR3 size: 15 residues. The CDR3 sequence: CASSPPRYGNQPQHF. CDR3 in DNA: TGTGCCAGCTCACCCCCCCGGTACGGCAATCAGCCCCAGCATTTT.

This chain links TRBV18 with TRBJ1-3, with 8 positions matching TRBD1. The CDR3 loop spans 14 amino acids. With V trimmed by 3 bases and J by 2 bases, 0 bases remained unmatched. Germline assignment: CDR1 KGHSH and CDR2 LQKENI. Here the CDR3 reads CASSPGQAGNTIYF. Here the CDR3 DNA reads TGTGCCAGCTCACCGGGACAGGCTGGAAACACCATATATTTT.